These T cell receptor beta chains were read from a single sample in a study of T cells in Graves' hyperthyroidism and ophthalmopathy. One entry per CDR3 protein results from TCRdb running MiXCR on the multiplex PCR reads. This sample has a few hundred thousand distinct CDR3 sequences, with 15% to 20% found just once. The sequencing sample was made of blood. Receptors originate from a woman in her forties or fifties with Graves' hyperthyroidism. The CDR3 runs from the conserved cysteine through the conserved F or W. The order of the fields is D gene, clone size, J gene, V gene, CDR3 DNA, CDR3 protein. A D gene is named only where the DNA matches it firmly. The listing skips clone size in some rows; elsewhere it reads once, few, many or a size class.

>.|few|TRBJ1-2|TRBV20-1
TGCAGTGCTAGAGATATGGCGGTTTATGGCTACACCTTC
CSARDMAVYGYTF
>TRBD1|few|TRBJ2-7|TRBV18
TGTGCCAGCTCACCAGGAGTAGACAGGGGGCACGAGCAGTACTTC
CASSPGVDRGHEQYF
>.|few|TRBJ2-2|TRBV11-2
TGTGCCAGCAGCTTATATGGGGGAATCGACACCGGGGAGCTGTTTTTT
CASSLYGGIDTGELFF
>TRBD2|many|TRBJ2-1|TRBV5-1
TGCGCCAGCAGCTTCCGGACTAGCGGGGCTTACAATGAGCAGTTCTTC
CASSFRTSGAYNEQFF
>TRBD1|many|TRBJ2-1|TRBV7-9
TGTGCCAGCAGCTTAGGGACAGGGGTCTACAATGAGCAGTTCTTC
CASSLGTGVYNEQFF
>.|.|TRBJ1-6|TRBV4-1
TGCGCCAGCAGCCAAGATTCCCCCTGGGATAATTCACCCCTCCACTTT
CASSQDSPWDNSPLHF
>.|.|TRBJ1-2|TRBV7-9
TGTGCCAGCAGCTTAGGGGCCCATTCTAACTATGGCTACACCTTC
CASSLGAHSNYGYTF
>TRBD1|.|TRBJ2-1|TRBV12-3/TRBV12-4
TGTGCCAGCAGTCCCCGGGACAGGGGAGGCAATGAGCAGCTCTTC
CASSPRDRGGNEQLF
>.|few|TRBJ1-5|TRBV6-1
TGTGCCAGCAGTGAATCTGCGGCTTGGGGTCAGCCCCAGCATTTT
CASSESAAWGQPQHF
>TRBD2|.|TRBJ2-1|TRBV7-3
TGTGCCAGCAGCTCCCCCGAGGTAGCGGGAACCGCCAATGAGCAGTTCTTC
CASSSPEVAGTANEQFF
>.|.|TRBJ2-1|TRBV5-1
TGCGCCAGCAGACGGACGGGAAATGAGCAGTTCTTC
CASRRTGNEQFF
>.|.|TRBJ2-1|TRBV7-2
TGTGCCAGCAGTGAAACAGATTACAATGAGCAGTTCTTC
CASSETDYNEQFF
>.|.|TRBJ1-6|TRBV5-6
TGTGCCAGCAGTTCTCTGAGCTCCTATAATTCACCCCTCCACTTT
CASSSLSSYNSPLHF
>.|many|TRBJ2-5|TRBV12-3/TRBV12-4
TGTGCCAGCAGTTTAGAGTTGGAGACCCAGTACTTC
CASSLELETQYF
>TRBD1|many|TRBJ2-4|TRBV11-2
TGTGCCAGCAGCCCCCGGACAGGGGTAAAAAACATTCAGTACTTC
CASSPRTGVKNIQYF
>.|few|TRBJ1-5|TRBV20-1
TGCAGTACCGGGGGATACAGCAATCAGCCCCAGCATTTT
CSTGGYSNQPQHF
>TRBD2|few|TRBJ2-1|TRBV7-9
TGTGCCAGCGCGGGACTAGCGGGAAACAATGAGCAGTTCTTC
CASAGLAGNNEQFF
>.|.|TRBJ1-3|TRBV2
TGTGCCAGCAGTGATCAGGGGAACACCATATATTTT
CASSDQGNTIYF
>.|many|TRBJ1-1|TRBV11-2
TGTGCCAGCATCTCTAGCAGCGGGGTTTGGACTGAAGCTTTCTTT
CASISSSGVWTEAFF
>TRBD2|few|TRBJ2-7|TRBV3-1
TGTGCCAGCAGCCTACGGACTAGCGGCGAATACGAGCAGTACTTC
CASSLRTSGEYEQYF
>TRBD2|.|TRBJ2-1|TRBV7-9
TGTGCCAGCAGCGCTCTAACGGGGGGATACAATGAGCAGTTCTTC
CASSALTGGYNEQFF
>.|many|TRBJ1-1|TRBV5-1
TGCGCCAGCAGCTTGGAATCGGGGGGCACTGAAGCTTTCTTT
CASSLESGGTEAFF
>TRBD1|few|TRBJ2-6|TRBV2
TGTGCCAGCAGTGAAGGGGGACTTTCCGGACAGGGGCTTTCTGGGGCCAACGTCCTGACTTTC
CASSEGGLSGQGLSGANVLTF
>.|few|TRBJ2-2|TRBV12-5
TGTGCTAGTGGTTTGGTACGCGTTGGAGGAGGGACACCGACCGGGGAGCTGTTTTTT
CASGLVRVGGGTPTGELFF
>TRBD2|.|TRBJ2-1|TRBV19
TGTGCCAGTAGACCGGGGGGGACCTACAATGAGCAGTTCTTC
CASRPGGTYNEQFF
>TRBD2|.|TRBJ2-7|TRBV3-1
TGTGCCAGCAGCCACGACAGGAGCGGGAGGACCCAATACTTC
CASSHDRSGRTQYF
>.|many|TRBJ1-2|TRBV6-1
TGTGCCAGCAGGAGGACGAAGTGGGGCTACACCTTC
CASRRTKWGYTF
>.|few|TRBJ1-1|TRBV7-2
TGTGCCAGCAGCTTAGATCGAAGACAGACCGTAGCTTTCTTT
CASSLDRRQTVAFF
>.|many|TRBJ2-7|TRBV2
TGTGCCAGCAGTGTCAGAGCCAAGCAGTACTTC
CASSVRAKQYF
>.|.|TRBJ2-4|TRBV13
TGTGCCAGCAGCCTTGGTTTAACCCCACTTCTAGCCAAAAACATTCAGTACTTC
CASSLGLTPLLAKNIQYF
>.|.|TRBJ2-1|TRBV11-2
TGTGCCAGCAGCTCTACAATTAGTAGTGAGCAGTTCTTC
CASSSTISSEQFF
>.|many|TRBJ1-5|TRBV6-1
TGTGCCAGCAGTGGAAATTCAGGGTTTTTCAGCAATCAGCCCCAGCATTTT
CASSGNSGFFSNQPQHF
>TRBD1|many|TRBJ1-6|TRBV7-9
TGTGCCAGCAGCGCCTCGACAGGGCAGAATTCACCCCTCCACTTT
CASSASTGQNSPLHF
>TRBD1|.|TRBJ2-4|TRBV29-1
TGCAGCCCCGTGGACAGGGATGACATTCAGTACTTC
CSPVDRDDIQYF
>.|many|TRBJ2-1|TRBV3-1
TGTGCCAGCAGCCAAGGAGGGTCAGGGTTAGAGAATGAGCAGTTCTTC
CASSQGGSGLENEQFF
>TRBD2|many|TRBJ2-7|TRBV14
TGTGCCAGCAGCCAAAGGAGCGGGAGTGGGTACGAGCAGTACTTC
CASSQRSGSGYEQYF
>TRBD2|many|TRBJ2-1|TRBV6-2/TRBV6-3
TGTGCCAGCAGTTACAACCCCCACCTGGGACTAGCGGGAGGGTCGGGAAATGAGCAGTTCTTC
CASSYNPHLGLAGGSGNEQFF
>TRBD1|.|TRBJ2-5|TRBV12-3/TRBV12-4
TGTGCCAGCAGTTTAGCCGGCGACAGGGGGCTCGAGACCCAGTACTTC
CASSLAGDRGLETQYF
>.|.|TRBJ1-1|TRBV6-1
TGTGCCAGCCTTGCCGGGTACACCTGGAACACTGAAGCTTTCTTT
CASLAGYTWNTEAFF
>.|many|TRBJ1-2|TRBV28
TGTGCCAGCAGCGATCGGGCCCCCAATGGCTACACCTTC
CASSDRAPNGYTF
>.|many|TRBJ2-7|TRBV18
TGTGCCAGCTTAAACCCGACGAGAAACGAGCAGTACTTC
CASLNPTRNEQYF
>.|few|TRBJ2-5|TRBV6-5
TGTGCCAGCAGTTACCTAAGGGACCTTCAAGAGACCCAGTACTTC
CASSYLRDLQETQYF
>.|few|TRBJ2-2|TRBV24-1
TGTGCCACCAGAGCGCAGGGCGACACCGGGGAGCTGTTTTTT
CATRAQGDTGELFF
>.|.|TRBJ1-5|TRBV27
TGTGCCAGCAGTTTATATTCCGGGGATAGCAATCAGCCCCAGCATTTT
CASSLYSGDSNQPQHF
>TRBD2|few|TRBJ2-3|TRBV5-6
TGTGCCAGCAGCTGGGGACTAGCCATCGGCGATACGCAGTATTTT
CASSWGLAIGDTQYF
>.|many|TRBJ2-7|TRBV6-1
TGTGCCAGCAGTGAGGACTCCCATTACGAGCAGTACTTC
CASSEDSHYEQYF
>TRBD2|many|TRBJ2-1|TRBV5-1
TGCGCCAGCAGCTTGGTACTAGCGGGGGGAGATGAGCAGTTCTTC
CASSLVLAGGDEQFF
>.|few|TRBJ1-3|TRBV30
TGTGCCTGGAGTCTCCTTTCTGGAAACACCATATATTTT
CAWSLLSGNTIYF
>.|many|TRBJ2-3|TRBV12-3/TRBV12-4
TGTGCCAGCAGTGATCCGGGGGGCCGCACAGATACGCAGTATTTT
CASSDPGGRTDTQYF
>.|many|TRBJ1-1|TRBV11-2
TGTGCCAGCAGCTTAATGGCTAGTCTCGGGCACACTGAAGCTTTCTTT
CASSLMASLGHTEAFF